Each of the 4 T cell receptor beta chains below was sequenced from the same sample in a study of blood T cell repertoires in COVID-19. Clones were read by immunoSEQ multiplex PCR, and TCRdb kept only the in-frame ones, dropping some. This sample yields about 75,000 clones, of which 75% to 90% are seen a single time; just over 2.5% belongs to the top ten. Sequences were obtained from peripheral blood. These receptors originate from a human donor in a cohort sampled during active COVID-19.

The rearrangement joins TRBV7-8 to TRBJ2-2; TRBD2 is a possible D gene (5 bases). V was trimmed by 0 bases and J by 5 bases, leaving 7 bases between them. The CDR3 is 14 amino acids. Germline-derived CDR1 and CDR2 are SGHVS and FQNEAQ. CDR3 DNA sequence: TGTGCCAGCAGCTTAGCGGGAGCGACCGGGGAGCTGTTTTTT. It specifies CASSLAGATGELFF. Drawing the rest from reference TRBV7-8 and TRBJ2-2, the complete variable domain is GAGVSQSPRYKVAKRGQDVALRCDPISGHVSLFWYQQALGQGPEFLTYFQNEAQLDKSGLPSDRFFAERPEGSVSTLKIQRTQQEDSAVYLCASSLAGATGELFFGEGSRLTVL.

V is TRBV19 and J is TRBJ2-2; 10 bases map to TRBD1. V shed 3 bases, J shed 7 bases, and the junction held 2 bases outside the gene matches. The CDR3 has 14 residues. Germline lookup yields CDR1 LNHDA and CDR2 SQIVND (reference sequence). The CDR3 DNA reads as TGTGCCAGTAGTATCGGGACAGGGGTCGGGGAGCTGTTTTTT. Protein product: CASSIGTGVGELFF. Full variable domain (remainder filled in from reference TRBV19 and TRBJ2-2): DGGITQSPKYLFRKEGQNVTLSCEQNLNHDAMYWYRQDPGQGLRLIYYSQIVNDFQKGDIAEGYSVSREKKESFPLTVTSAQKNPTAFYLCASSIGTGVGELFFGEGSRLTVL.

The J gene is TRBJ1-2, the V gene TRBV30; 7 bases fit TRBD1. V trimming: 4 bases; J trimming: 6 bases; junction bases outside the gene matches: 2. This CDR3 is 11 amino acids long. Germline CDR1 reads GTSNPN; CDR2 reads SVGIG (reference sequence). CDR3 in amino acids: CAWNDRDGYTF. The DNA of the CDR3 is TGTGCCTGGAATGACAGGGATGGCTACACCTTC.

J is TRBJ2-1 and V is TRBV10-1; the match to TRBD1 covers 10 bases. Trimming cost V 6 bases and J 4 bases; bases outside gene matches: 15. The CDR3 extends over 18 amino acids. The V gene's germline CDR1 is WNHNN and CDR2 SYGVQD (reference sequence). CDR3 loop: CASRLRQGASNSYNEQFF. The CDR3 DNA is TGCGCCAGCAGGCTACGACAGGGGGCCTCTAATTCTTACAATGAGCAGTTCTTC.